The present entry profiles one T cell receptor (beta chain) with its context. Its antigen has not been determined. The input lacks base qualities; no much larger clone sits a single base away. V is trimmed back by 4 bases and J by 5 bases, and the junction contains 6 bases that no gene match accounts for. CDR1 and CDR2 (GTSNPN, SVGIG) derive from the germline V gene (reference sequence). From the cysteine through the phenylalanine, the CDR3 covers 13 amino acids. Here the CDR3 DNA is all that survives: 39 bases in frame from base 1. The cohort consisted of some 670 healthy bone marrow donors. Cohort members were all nominally healthy when sampled, although unrecorded immune exposures were likely present. The donor was CMV seronegative and was included in the group of hundreds of seronegative cohort members. A peripheral blood sample was collected from each donor, and TCR beta sequencing was performed on peripheral blood mononuclear cells. The Qiagen DNeasy Blood Extraction Kit was used to extract genomic DNA from the blood cell samples.

This record comes from a study of cytomegalovirus exposure and HLA in healthy donors (dated by TCRdb to about 2017). Background on the whole study: In an earlier analysis of under 750 of the donors, around 290 Gb of sequence data and 100 million or so unique TCR beta sequences from roughly 200 million T cells were reported. An early release covering about 600 HLA-typed donors comprised 250 to 350 gigabases of sequencing data and some 79 million unique TCR sequences. Of the 350 to 450 genotyped donors, 70% to 90% were placed in the genetic ancestry cluster associated with self-reported Caucasian donors. To predict cytomegalovirus infection status, the study brought together high-throughput TCR immunosequencing, statistical association of individual TCRs with disease status, and machine learning. In an earlier analysis of several hundred of the donors, high-throughput TCR beta sequencing was used to judge whether each TCR beta V gene segment behaved as functional or pseudogenic. A later analysis re-examined previously published TCR beta repertoires from more than 600 donors and added high-resolution HLA genotyping to investigate patterns of TCR occurrence. Among roughly 370 genotyped donors of the cohort, an average of approximately 240,000 unique TCR beta nucleotide sequences were sequenced per donor, approximately 20% of them non-productive. The study profiled the T cell repertoires of 666 subjects by immunosequencing and related them to cytomegalovirus serostatus. The study aimed to test whether cataloging public T cell receptors could reveal signatures of past pathogen exposure. The later analysis used no new phenotypic data to find candidate immune exposures, relying instead on TCR beta sequences and their occurrence across donors. About five DR-DQ haplotypes were treated as single units for association and clustering because of strong linkage in the cohort. Along with the roughly 670-subject first cohort, a separate validation cohort of some 130 different subjects was used. Donor age, sex, ethnicity and CMV serostatus were compiled together with the repertoire data. The number of donors typed differed by locus, with 629-630 for A, B, C, DRB1 and DQB1, about 500 for DQA1, 600 to 610 for DPA1, and around 450 for DPB1. Genome-wide SNP genotypes for about 60% of the roughly 700 donors were used in a later genetic analysis, which treated that subset as a discovery cohort. Every discovery cohort repertoire had been produced on one sequencing platform. HLA typing covered class I and class II loci at four-digit resolution. What the research found in general, with its limitations: The cohort was sequenced for TCR beta chains only, and without alpha or paired-chain data the features that could be detected were limited. The earlier analysis of around 600 of the donors excluded seventeen rarely observed V segments, including chromosome 9 orphons, because counts were too low. In a later analysis, TCR association rates were found to vary across HLA loci, with the most associated TCRs seen for DRB1 alleles and the fewest for HLA-C alleles. Cytomegalovirus status was reported to be diagnosed by the classifier with high specificity and sensitivity in both the original and validation cohorts. In a later analysis, most CMV-associated TCR beta chains were found to appear HLA-restricted, with HLA associations seemingly driven largely by CMV exposure. A later analysis found that HLA-associated TCR beta chains were more clonally expanded and had lower generation probabilities than equally common non-associated chains. In a later genetic analysis, fewer N-insertions in productive TCRs were reported among donors in an Asian-associated ancestry cluster than the approximately 670-donor mean. In an earlier analysis of 450 to 750 of the donors, most TCR beta V segments appeared in productive rearrangements about 87% or about 30% of the time, broadly matching IMGT annotations. Linkage disequilibrium might explain the correlated functional status among segregating V segments, but an unknown experimental factor could not be ruled out. The presence/absence analyses assumed that sequencing depth was roughly uniform across donors, and that assumption may not be true. Three of the identified cytomegalovirus-associated TCR beta chains were confirmed in vitro to be specific for cytomegalovirus antigens. A further reported finding was that TCR beta sequences accurately predicted the HLA-A and HLA-B alleles for most subjects in the first cohort. Strong co-occurrence of HLA alleles, especially DR and DQ, made assigning TCR associations to individual alleles difficult. Because some donors lacked HLA typing at each locus, the association tests relied only on the typed subset. Some IMGT-functional V segments, including TRBV6-2 and TRBV6-3, could not be distinguished by the 87-base-pair reads and were therefore excluded. At a false discovery rate of 0.05, a later analysis linked about 17,000 TCR beta sequences to specific HLA alleles. A total of 164 TCR beta chains were listed by the study as associated with cytomegalovirus. For the cohort, immune exposure information was limited to CMV serostatus. V-gene and J-gene trimming of TCR beta chains was associated with a missense DCLRE1C variant in a later genetic analysis, and the association was replicated in an independent cohort. While some public TCRs were present in many individuals, most TCR sequences turned up only very rarely across donors. The sequencing pipeline was judged likely to have produced a cluster of highly shared sequence variants as a technical artifact. The authors suggested that the approach could potentially be extended to other disease states and immunological phenotypes. A later analysis reported that several top co-occurrence clusters appeared linked to parvovirus B19, influenza, CMV and Epstein-Barr virus.

The library was generated by the immunoSEQ multiplex PCR assay. For the multiplex PCR, a mixture combining 60 forward primers for TCR Vbeta segments and 13 reverse primers for TCR Jbeta segments was used. The CDR3 region of rearranged TCR beta genes was amplified from genomic DNA by a multiplex PCR assay. Amplified TCR beta libraries were sequenced as 87-base-pair reads on the Illumina HiSeq System. Under the source paper's analysis protocol: A later analysis counted 75 million to 100 million unique TCR beta chains across the 666 repertoires, and around 12 million of these chains were shared by at least two donors. To remove PCR and sequencing errors, raw reads were error-corrected and collapsed into unique sequences using a nearest-neighbor algorithm that merged closely related sequences. Alignment of CDR3 sequences to IMGT reference sequences was used to assign V, D and J gene segments. For a sequence to be retained, a match of at least six nucleotides to both a V gene segment and a J gene segment was required. A rearrangement was called productive if the CDR3 had no stop codons and remained in frame with V and J, and every other rearrangement was called non-productive. CDR3 was defined by IMGT convention, running from the second conserved V-encoded cysteine to the conserved J-encoded phenylalanine. In an earlier analysis of more than 550 of the donors, sequences lacking an unambiguous match to a single V gene segment were excluded. An earlier analysis of 587 of the donors called V segments functional above 56.7% productive rearrangements and segregating when the between-donor standard deviation exceeded 5%. A statistical classification framework was developed to diagnose cytomegalovirus status using the catalog of TCR beta chain sequences. A later analysis assigned V and J genes by comparing TCR nucleotide sequences with IMGT/GENE-DB human TR gene sequences. Using the TCRdist pipeline, a later analysis assigned CDR3 sequences along with most-parsimonious VDJ recombination scenarios. In a later analysis, each TCR beta chain was defined by its CDR3 amino acid sequence together with its V-gene family, and reads without a unique V-gene family were excluded. A later analysis removed 450 to 600 highly shared, low-generation-probability nucleotide sequences to deal with suspected cross-contamination and a sequencing artifact. For each public chain, a later analysis derived a clonal expansion index from normalized ranks of inferred template counts within each repertoire. In a later analysis, generation probabilities were computed with a VDJ recombination model fitted to out-of-frame rearrangements, and the resulting probabilities were checked against IGoR. Hypergeometric tests were used in a later analysis to score TCR-TCR, TCR-HLA and TCR-CMV co-occurrence, with a repertoire-size bias correction applied to the TCR pairs. To estimate false discovery rates, a later analysis permuted the HLA or CMV assignments 20 times. A later analysis grouped co-occurring TCRs with DBSCAN, adding TCRdist sequence similarity when clustering within HLA-allele-positive subsets. Repertoires with fewer than 30,000 or more than 120,000 public chains were left out of co-occurrence clustering, as were about 5 repertoires with anomalous nucleotide sharing. TCRdb holds this immuneACCESS table with in-frame rearrangements only. Some clones are missing; in checked studies, unresolved V genes explain under half, and the rest has no known cause. The V and J calls and clone size come from that table; D and trimming were worked out from the DNA. This sample is represented by more than 15,000 clones; about 77% of them were singletons. Together, the top ten hold 3% to 4.5% of the sample.

Source material: PBMCs. This TCR derives from a man between 18 and 29 years old in good health and CMV-seronegative. Recombination connected TRBV30 to TRBJ2-7; the central 9 bases match TRBD2. The DNA sequence reads TGTGCCTGGACCCTAGCGGGACGCGACGAGCAGTACTTC. This sequence encodes CAWTLAGRDEQYF.